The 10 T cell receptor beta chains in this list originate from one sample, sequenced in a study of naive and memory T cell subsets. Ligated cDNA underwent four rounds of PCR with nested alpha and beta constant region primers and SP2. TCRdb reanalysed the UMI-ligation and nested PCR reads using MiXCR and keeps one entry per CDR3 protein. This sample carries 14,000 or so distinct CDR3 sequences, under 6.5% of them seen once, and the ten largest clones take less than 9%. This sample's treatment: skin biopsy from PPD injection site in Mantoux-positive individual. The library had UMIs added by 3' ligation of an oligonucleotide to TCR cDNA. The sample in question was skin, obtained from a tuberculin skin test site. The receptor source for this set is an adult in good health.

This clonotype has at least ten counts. The CDR3 sequence is CATAASPGKSPLHF. CDR3 in DNA: TGTGCCACTGCCGCTTCCCCAGGGAAGTCACCCCTCCACTTT. The rearrangement joins TRBV7-2 to TRBJ1-6; TRBD1 is a possible D gene (5 bases). The CDR3 runs to 14 residues. Per the germline V gene, CDR1 is SGHTA and CDR2 is FQGNSA. Trimming shortened V by 10 bases and J by 10 bases, and 20 bases separated the two germline ends.

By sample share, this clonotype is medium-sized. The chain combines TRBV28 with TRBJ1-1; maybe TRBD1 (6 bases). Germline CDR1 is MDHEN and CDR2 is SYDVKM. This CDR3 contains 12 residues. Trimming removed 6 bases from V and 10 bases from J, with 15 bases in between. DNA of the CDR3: TGTGCCAGCAGCGCCTCCGGGACAACAGCTTTCTTT. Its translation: CASSASGTTAFF.

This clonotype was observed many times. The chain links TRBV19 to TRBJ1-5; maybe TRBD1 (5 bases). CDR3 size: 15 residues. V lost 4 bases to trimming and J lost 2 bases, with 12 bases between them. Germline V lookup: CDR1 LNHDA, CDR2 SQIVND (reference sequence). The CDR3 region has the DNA TGTGCCAGTAGTACAGGGAAGTGGGGCAATCAGCCCCAGCATTTT. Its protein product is CASSTGKWGNQPQHF.

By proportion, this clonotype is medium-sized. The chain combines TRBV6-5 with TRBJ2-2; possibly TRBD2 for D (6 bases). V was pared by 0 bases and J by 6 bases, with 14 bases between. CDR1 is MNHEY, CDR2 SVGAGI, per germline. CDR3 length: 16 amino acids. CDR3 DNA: TGTGCCAGCAGTTACTCGGTGGGACTTACCTCCGGGGAGCTGTTTTTT. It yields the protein CASSYSVGLTSGELFF.

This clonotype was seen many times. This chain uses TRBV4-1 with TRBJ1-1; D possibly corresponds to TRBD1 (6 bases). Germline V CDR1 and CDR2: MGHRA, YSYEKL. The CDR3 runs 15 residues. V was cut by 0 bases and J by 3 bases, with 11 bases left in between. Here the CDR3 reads CASSQDTGAYTEAFF. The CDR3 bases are TGCGCCAGCAGCCAAGATACGGGGGCCTACACTGAAGCTTTCTTT.

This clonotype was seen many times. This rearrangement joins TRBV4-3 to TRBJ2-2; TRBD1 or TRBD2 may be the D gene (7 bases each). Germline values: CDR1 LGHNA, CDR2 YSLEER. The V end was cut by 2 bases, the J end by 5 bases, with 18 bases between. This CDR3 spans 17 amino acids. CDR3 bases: TGCGCCAGCAGCCAACCGCGAAGACAGGGAGGGACCGGGGAGCTGTTTTTT. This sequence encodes CASSQPRRQGGTGELFF.

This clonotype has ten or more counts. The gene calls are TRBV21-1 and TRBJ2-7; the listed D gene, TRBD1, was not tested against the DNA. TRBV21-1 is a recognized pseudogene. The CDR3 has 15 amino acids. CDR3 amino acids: CASRRQGPVYNEQYF. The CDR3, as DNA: TGTGCCAGCAGGAGACAGGGCCCCGTGTATAATGAGCAGTACTTC.

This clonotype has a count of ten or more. DNA of the CDR3: TGCAGCGTTGGAGGCACAGATACGCAGTATTTT. Its translation is CSVGGTDTQYF. V gene TRBV29-1 combines with J gene TRBJ2-3; D is ambiguous. Germline V gives CDR1 SQVTM, CDR2 ANQGSEA. This CDR3 has 11 residues. V dropped 4 bases and J dropped 1 base, with 3 bases sitting between them.

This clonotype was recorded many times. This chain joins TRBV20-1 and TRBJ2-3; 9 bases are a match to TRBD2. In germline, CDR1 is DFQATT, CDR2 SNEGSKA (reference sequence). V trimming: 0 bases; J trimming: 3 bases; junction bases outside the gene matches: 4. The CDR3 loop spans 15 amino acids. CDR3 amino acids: CSARDRGGATDTQYF. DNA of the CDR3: TGCAGTGCTAGAGATCGCGGGGGGGCGACAGATACGCAGTATTTT.

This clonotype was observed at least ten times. CDR3 sequence (DNA): TGCAGTGCTCTTAGCGGGGGGGCGTCGGATACGCAGTATTTT. This translates into CSALSGGASDTQYF. The chain recombines TRBV20-1 with TRBJ2-3; TRBD2 aligns across 11 bases. J lost 6 bases, V lost 5 bases, and 7 bases had no gene match. The CDR3 has 14 residues. Per germline, CDR1 DFQATT and CDR2 SNEGSKA (reference sequence).